This TCR beta chain came from a study of beta chain features in type 1 diabetes. Study observations and caveats: All four CD4+ subsets from Type 1 diabetes patients carried moderately but significantly shorter TCRB CDR3s. The naive, central memory and Treg TCRB repertoires showed an apparent similarity that was greater among patients than among healthy donors.

In the case of this clone: Its antigen is unidentified.

The whole isolated RNA underwent reverse transcription, so sequencing captured expressed TCRB transcripts. This table comes from immunoSEQ multiplex PCR, and its TCRdb copy is limited to in-frame clones, with some not included. The sample lists around 650,000 clones, 9.5% to 15% occurring once. Sorting produced populations that all topped 98% purity. In germline, CDR1 is SNHLY, CDR2 FYNNEI. This CDR3 region has 14 residues. V was pared by 2 bases and J by 5 bases, with 10 bases between. The material sequenced was naive CD4+ T cells from blood. The chain couples TRBV2 to TRBJ1-5; perhaps TRBD1 as D (5 bases). This clonotype originated in a man under 40 with type 1 diabetes. The CDR3 reads CASSEQGVDQPQHF. The CDR3 coding sequence is TGTGCCAGCAGTGAACAAGGGGTCGATCAGCCCCAGCATTTT.